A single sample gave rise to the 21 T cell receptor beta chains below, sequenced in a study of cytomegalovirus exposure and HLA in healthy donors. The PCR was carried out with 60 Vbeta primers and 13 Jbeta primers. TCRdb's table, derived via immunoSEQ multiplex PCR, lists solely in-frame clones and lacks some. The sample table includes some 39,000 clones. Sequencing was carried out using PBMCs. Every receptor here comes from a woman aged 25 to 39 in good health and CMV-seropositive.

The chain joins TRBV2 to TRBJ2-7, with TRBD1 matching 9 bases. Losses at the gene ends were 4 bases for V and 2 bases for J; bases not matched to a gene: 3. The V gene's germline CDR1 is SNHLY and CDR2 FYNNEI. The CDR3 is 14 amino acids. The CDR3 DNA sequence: TGTGCCAGCAGTGTAGGGACAGGGCCCTACGAGCAGTACTTC. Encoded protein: CASSVGTGPYEQYF.

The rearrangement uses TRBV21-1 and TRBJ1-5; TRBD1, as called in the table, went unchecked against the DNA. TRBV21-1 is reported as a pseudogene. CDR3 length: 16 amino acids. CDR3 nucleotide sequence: TGTGCCAGCAGCATTCCAGAAACAGGAGGCAATCAGCCCCAGCATTTT. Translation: CASSIPETGGNQPQHF.

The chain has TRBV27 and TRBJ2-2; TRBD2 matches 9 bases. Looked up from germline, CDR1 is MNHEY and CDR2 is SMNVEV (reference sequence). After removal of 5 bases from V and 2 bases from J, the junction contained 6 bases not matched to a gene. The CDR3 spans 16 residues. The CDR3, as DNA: TGTGCCAGCAGTACACGACTAGCGGTTAACACCGGGGAGCTGTTTTTT. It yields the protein CASSTRLAVNTGELFF.

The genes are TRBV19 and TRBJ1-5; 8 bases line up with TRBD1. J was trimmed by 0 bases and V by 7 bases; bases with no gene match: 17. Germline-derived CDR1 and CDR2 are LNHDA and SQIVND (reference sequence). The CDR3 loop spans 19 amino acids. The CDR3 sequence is CASIHCCGQGPYSNQPQHF. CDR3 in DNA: TGTGCCAGTATACATTGCTGTGGACAGGGCCCTTATAGCAATCAGCCCCAGCATTTT.

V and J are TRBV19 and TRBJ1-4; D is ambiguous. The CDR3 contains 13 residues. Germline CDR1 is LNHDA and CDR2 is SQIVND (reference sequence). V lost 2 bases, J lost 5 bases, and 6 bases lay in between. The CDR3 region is CASSIMTNEKLFF. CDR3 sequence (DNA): TGTGCCAGTAGTATAATGACAAATGAAAAACTGTTTTTT.

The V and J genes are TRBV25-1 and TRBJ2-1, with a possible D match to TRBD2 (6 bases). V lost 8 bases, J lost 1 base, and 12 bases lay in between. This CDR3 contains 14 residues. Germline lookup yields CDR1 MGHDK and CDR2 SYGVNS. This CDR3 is CASRAAGSYNEQFF. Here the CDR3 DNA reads TGTGCCAGCCGCGCGGCGGGGTCCTACAATGAGCAGTTCTTC.

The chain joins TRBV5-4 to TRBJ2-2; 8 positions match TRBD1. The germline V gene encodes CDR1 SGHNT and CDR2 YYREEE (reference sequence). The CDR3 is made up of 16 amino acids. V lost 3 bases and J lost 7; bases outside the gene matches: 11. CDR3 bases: TGTGCCAGCAGCTCCCAACAGGGGGAATTTGTCGGGGAGCTGTTTTTT. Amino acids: CASSSQQGEFVGELFF.

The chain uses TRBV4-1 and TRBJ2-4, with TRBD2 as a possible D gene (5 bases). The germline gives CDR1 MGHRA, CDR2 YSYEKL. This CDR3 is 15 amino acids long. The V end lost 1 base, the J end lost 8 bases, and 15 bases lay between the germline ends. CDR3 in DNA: TGCGCCAGCAGCCAAGGCCCTTCTGCCGGGGACATTCAGTACTTC. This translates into CASSQGPSAGDIQYF.

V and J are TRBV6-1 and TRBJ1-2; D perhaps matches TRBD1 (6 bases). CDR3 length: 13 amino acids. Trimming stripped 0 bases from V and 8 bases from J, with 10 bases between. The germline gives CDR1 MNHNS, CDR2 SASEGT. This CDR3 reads CASSEATGLGYTF. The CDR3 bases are TGTGCCAGCAGTGAAGCCACAGGGCTAGGCTACACCTTC.

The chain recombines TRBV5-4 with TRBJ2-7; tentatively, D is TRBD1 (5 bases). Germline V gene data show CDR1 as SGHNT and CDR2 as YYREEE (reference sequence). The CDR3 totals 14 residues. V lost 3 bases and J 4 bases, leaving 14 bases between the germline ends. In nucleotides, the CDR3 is TGTGCCAGCAGCTCATCAGGGATGGTATACGAGCAGTACTTC. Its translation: CASSSSGMVYEQYF.

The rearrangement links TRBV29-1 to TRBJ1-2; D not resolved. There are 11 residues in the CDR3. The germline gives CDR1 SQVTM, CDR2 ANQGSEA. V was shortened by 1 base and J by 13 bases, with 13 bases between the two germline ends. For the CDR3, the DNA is TGCAGCGTTGAAGTACGGGAGATTTCCACCTTC. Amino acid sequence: CSVEVREISTF.

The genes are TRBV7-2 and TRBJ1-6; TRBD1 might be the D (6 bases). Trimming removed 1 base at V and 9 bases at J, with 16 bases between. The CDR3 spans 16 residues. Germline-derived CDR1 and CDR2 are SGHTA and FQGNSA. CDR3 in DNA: TGTGCCAGCAGCTTAGAACGGGGGGCTTTGGGTTCACCCCTCCACTTT. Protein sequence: CASSLERGALGSPLHF.

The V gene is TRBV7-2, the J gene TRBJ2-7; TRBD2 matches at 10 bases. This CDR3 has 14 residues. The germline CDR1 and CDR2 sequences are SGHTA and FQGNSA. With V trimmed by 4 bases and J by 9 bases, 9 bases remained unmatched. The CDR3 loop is CASSSASGGAGQYF. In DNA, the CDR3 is TGTGCCAGCAGCTCAGCTAGCGGGGGCGCCGGGCAGTACTTC.

DNA for the CDR3: TGCGCCAGCAGCTTGGTTGGCACCAGACAAGAGACCCAGTACTTC. The encoded protein is CASSLVGTRQETQYF. This sequence joins TRBV5-1 and TRBJ2-5, with D hard to call. This CDR3 comprises 15 residues. Looked up from germline, CDR1 is SGHRS and CDR2 is YFSETQ. Trimming took off 0 bases at V and 2 bases at J, with 11 bases between the two ends.

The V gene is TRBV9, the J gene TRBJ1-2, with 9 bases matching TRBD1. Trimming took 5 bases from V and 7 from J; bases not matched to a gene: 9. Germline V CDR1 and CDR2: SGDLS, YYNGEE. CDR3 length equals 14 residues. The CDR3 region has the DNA TGTGCCAGCAGACTGTTACAGGGGGCGGGTGGCTACACCTTC. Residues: CASRLLQGAGGYTF. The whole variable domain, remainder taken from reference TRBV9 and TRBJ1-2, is DSGVTQTPKHLITATGQRVTLRCSPRSGDLSVYWYQQSLDQGLQFLIQYYNGEERAKGNILERFSAQQFPDLHSELNLSSLELGDSALYFCASRLLQGAGGYTFGSGTRLTVV.

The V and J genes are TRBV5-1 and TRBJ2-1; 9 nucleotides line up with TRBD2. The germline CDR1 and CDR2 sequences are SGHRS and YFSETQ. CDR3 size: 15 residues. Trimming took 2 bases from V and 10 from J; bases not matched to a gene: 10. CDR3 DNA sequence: TGCGCCAGCAGCTTCAGAGCGGGGGGCGTTAACGAGCAGTTCTTC. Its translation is CASSFRAGGVNEQFF.

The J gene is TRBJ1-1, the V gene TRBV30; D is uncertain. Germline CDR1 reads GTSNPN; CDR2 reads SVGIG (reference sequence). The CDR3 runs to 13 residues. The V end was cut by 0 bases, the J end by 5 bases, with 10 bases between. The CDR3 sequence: CAWSVLEGTEAFF. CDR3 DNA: TGTGCCTGGAGTGTACTTGAGGGTACTGAAGCTTTCTTT.

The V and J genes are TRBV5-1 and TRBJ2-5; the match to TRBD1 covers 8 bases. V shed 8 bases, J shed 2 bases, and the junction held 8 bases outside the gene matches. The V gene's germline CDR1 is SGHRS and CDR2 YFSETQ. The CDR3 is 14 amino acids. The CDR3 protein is CAREIDRGQETQYF. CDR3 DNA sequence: TGCGCCAGGGAGATCGACAGGGGACAAGAGACCCAGTACTTC.

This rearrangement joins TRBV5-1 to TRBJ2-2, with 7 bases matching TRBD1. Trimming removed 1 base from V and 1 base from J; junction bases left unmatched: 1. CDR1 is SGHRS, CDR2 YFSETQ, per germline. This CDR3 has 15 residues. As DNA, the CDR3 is TGCGCCAGCAGCTTGCGACAGGGGAACACCGGGGAGCTGTTTTTT. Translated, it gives CASSLRQGNTGELFF.

CDR3: CASSLGAGADEQFF. The CDR3 bases are TGTGCCAGCAGCTTGGGTGCAGGGGCCGATGAGCAGTTCTTC. The rearrangement joins TRBV5-4 to TRBJ2-1; a weak D match, TRBD1 (6 bases). Per germline, CDR1 SGHNT and CDR2 YYREEE (reference sequence). Trimming left V 0 bases short and J 8 bases short, with 12 bases between. CDR3 length equals 14 residues. The full variable domain, rest sourced from reference TRBV5-4 and TRBJ2-1, is ETGVTQSPTHLIKTRGQQVTLRCSSQSGHNTVSWYQQALGQGPQFIFQYYREEENGRGNFPPRFSGLQFPNYSSELNVNALELDDSALYLCASSLGAGADEQFFGPGTRLTVL.

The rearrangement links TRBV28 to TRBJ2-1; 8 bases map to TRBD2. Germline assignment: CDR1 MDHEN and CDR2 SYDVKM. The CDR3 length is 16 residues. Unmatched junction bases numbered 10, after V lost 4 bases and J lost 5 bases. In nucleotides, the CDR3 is TGTGCCAGCAGTTCCCCAAAGCGGGGGCTCCACAATGAGCAGTTCTTC. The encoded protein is CASSSPKRGLHNEQFF.